The entry below gives a single TCR beta chain sequence along with its context. Its antigen is not known. These data come from a study of post-analysis software for immune sequencing data. Whole-study results and caveats: Among multiple sclerosis patients, normalized Chao1 diversity was significantly below that of controls. Roughly 5 TRBV segments, TRBV5-6, TRBV5-1 and TRBV20-1 among them, were found more frequent in patients than controls.

Per germline, CDR1 MNHNY and CDR2 SVGAGI (reference sequence). The CDR3 extends over 16 amino acids. The V gene lost 6 bases and the J gene lost 2 bases, with 17 bases spanning the gap. The authors incorporated unique molecular identifiers into the TCR beta cDNA libraries. Each batch of 1 to 10 million T cells produced hundreds of thousands of cDNA molecules. TCRdb fed the PCR reads into MiXCR, producing one record per CDR3 protein. The data show hundreds of thousands of distinct CDR3 sequences, under 70% seen once. The chain uses TRBV6-6 and TRBJ1-5; D uncertain. The specimen was blood. The TCR sequence derives from a girl between 10 and 17 years old with multiple sclerosis. The CDR3 sequence is CASRPPPRGGNQPQHF. The CDR3 nucleotides are TGTGCCAGCAGACCCCCACCACGGGGTGGCAATCAGCCCCAGCATTTT.